Listed here is a single TCR beta chain. Naive CD8 libraries came from about 20,000 to 1,000,000 sorted cells with 10%, 30% or 50% RNA. In the sort, naive CD8 T cells were defined as CD8+CD4-CCR7+CD45RA+. V was trimmed by 1 base and J by 4 bases, leaving 8 bases between them. Germline assignment: CDR1 SGHAT and CDR2 FQNNGV. This CDR3 contains 14 residues. This entry comes from a study of molecular identifiers for immune sequencing clone quantification. Listed TCR primers, together with previously described methods, were used for the bulk TCR libraries. In TCRdb, the PCR reads were re-called with MiXCR into one record per CDR3 protein. The sample lists about 640,000 distinct CDR3 sequences; less than 20% were seen once.

The source material was naive CD8+ T cells from blood, with Jurkat cell RNA spiked in. Subset given: FACS-sorted CD8+CD4-CCR7+CD45RA+ naive T cells. This chain uses TRBV11-2 with TRBJ2-1, with D maybe TRBD1 (6 bases). The sequence was collected from a human donor in good health. Some libraries in this study had Jurkat cell RNA spiked in. The CDR3 DNA reads as TGTGCCAGCAGCTTAGGGACAGAGTACAATGAGCAGTTCTTC. Protein sequence: CASSLGTEYNEQFF.